The clone carrying this T cell receptor beta chain was observed a few times. This specimen belongs to a study of blood T cells in healthy people across ages. Germline V CDR1 and CDR2: MNHEY, SMNVEV (reference sequence). This CDR3 region has 13 residues. The V segment lost 5 bases and the J segment 4 bases; nucleotides outside the gene matches: 4. The second PCR ran about 6 to 12 cycles with a sample-barcoded 5' primer and J-beta primers. MiXCR, run by TCRdb on the 5' RACE reads, gives a single entry per CDR3 protein. The table has 700,000 to 900,000 distinct CDR3 sequences, about 26% seen once; the top ten hold 3%. These data are also associated with another study on T cells of mothers and their children. Per that study: Over 8 million TCR beta CDR3 reads were obtained from each mother, and about 2.9 million from each child.

Sequences were obtained from blood. The J gene is TRBJ1-2, the V gene TRBV27; 7 bases line up with TRBD1. This clonotype was obtained from a boy younger than 18 in good health. The CDR3 protein is CASSLRQGYGYTF. DNA of the CDR3: TGTGCCAGCAGTCTCCGACAGGGCTATGGCTACACCTTC.